Sequencing of this TCR beta chain was carried out in a study of T cells after yellow fever vaccination. Study observations and caveats: A minor fraction of clonotypes spanned both CD4 and CD8 compartments. Post-booster repertoires contained most primary-vaccination clones again (roughly 96% CD4, approximately 88% CD8).

A word on this clonotype: Its antigen is unidentified. A much larger clone lies one base from this, so it may be a read error.

The CDR3 length is 16 residues. The germline gives CDR1 SGHKS, CDR2 YYEKEE (reference sequence). From the 5' RACE reads, TCRdb called clonotypes with MiXCR, one entry per CDR3 protein. The sample contains approximately 510,000 distinct CDR3 sequences, 20% to 25% of which appear only once. Source: PBMCs, taken roughly 20 days after the first yellow fever vaccination. V usage is TRBV5-5 and J usage is TRBJ2-3; TRBD1 aligns across 8 bases. The J call is doubtful: the DNA matches TRBJ1-5 better. This sequence originates from a man younger than 30 who received the YFV17D yellow fever vaccine. The CDR3 loop is CASSLSGQGGTDTQHF. In DNA, the CDR3 is TGTGCCAGCAGCTTGAGCGGACAGGGCGGCACAGATACGCAGCATTTT.